The 2 T cell receptor beta chains listed next were all sequenced from one sample in a study of cytomegalovirus exposure and HLA in healthy donors. The primer mix had 60 Vbeta and 13 Jbeta primers. Sequencing was performed with immunoSEQ multiplex PCR; in TCRdb, only in-frame clones are kept and a portion is missing. Among under 150,000 clones listed, about 72% were seen once. The sequencing sample was made of PBMCs. The receptors were gathered from a man aged 55 to 69 in good health and CMV-seronegative.

CDR3 DNA sequence: TGTGCCAGCAGCTTTGGCCTATTTCTACAGGAGCAGTTCTTC. Protein sequence: CASSFGLFLQEQFF. The V gene is TRBV11-2, the J gene TRBJ2-1; D is unresolved. V was shortened by 3 bases and J by 10 bases, with 16 bases between the two germline ends. The CDR3 has 14 amino acids. The germline CDR1 and CDR2 sequences are SGHAT and FQNNGV.

This clone turned up a few times. The V call is TRBV30, the J call TRBJ2-2; TRBD2 agrees at 13 bases. With V trimmed by 3 bases and J by 7 bases, 5 bases remained unmatched. Germline V CDR1 and CDR2: GTSNPN, SVGIG (reference sequence). The CDR3 spans 15 residues. The CDR3 nucleotides are TGTGCCTGGAGGACTAGCGGGAGGTCGGGCGGGGAGCTGTTTTTT. Protein product: CAWRTSGRSGGELFF.